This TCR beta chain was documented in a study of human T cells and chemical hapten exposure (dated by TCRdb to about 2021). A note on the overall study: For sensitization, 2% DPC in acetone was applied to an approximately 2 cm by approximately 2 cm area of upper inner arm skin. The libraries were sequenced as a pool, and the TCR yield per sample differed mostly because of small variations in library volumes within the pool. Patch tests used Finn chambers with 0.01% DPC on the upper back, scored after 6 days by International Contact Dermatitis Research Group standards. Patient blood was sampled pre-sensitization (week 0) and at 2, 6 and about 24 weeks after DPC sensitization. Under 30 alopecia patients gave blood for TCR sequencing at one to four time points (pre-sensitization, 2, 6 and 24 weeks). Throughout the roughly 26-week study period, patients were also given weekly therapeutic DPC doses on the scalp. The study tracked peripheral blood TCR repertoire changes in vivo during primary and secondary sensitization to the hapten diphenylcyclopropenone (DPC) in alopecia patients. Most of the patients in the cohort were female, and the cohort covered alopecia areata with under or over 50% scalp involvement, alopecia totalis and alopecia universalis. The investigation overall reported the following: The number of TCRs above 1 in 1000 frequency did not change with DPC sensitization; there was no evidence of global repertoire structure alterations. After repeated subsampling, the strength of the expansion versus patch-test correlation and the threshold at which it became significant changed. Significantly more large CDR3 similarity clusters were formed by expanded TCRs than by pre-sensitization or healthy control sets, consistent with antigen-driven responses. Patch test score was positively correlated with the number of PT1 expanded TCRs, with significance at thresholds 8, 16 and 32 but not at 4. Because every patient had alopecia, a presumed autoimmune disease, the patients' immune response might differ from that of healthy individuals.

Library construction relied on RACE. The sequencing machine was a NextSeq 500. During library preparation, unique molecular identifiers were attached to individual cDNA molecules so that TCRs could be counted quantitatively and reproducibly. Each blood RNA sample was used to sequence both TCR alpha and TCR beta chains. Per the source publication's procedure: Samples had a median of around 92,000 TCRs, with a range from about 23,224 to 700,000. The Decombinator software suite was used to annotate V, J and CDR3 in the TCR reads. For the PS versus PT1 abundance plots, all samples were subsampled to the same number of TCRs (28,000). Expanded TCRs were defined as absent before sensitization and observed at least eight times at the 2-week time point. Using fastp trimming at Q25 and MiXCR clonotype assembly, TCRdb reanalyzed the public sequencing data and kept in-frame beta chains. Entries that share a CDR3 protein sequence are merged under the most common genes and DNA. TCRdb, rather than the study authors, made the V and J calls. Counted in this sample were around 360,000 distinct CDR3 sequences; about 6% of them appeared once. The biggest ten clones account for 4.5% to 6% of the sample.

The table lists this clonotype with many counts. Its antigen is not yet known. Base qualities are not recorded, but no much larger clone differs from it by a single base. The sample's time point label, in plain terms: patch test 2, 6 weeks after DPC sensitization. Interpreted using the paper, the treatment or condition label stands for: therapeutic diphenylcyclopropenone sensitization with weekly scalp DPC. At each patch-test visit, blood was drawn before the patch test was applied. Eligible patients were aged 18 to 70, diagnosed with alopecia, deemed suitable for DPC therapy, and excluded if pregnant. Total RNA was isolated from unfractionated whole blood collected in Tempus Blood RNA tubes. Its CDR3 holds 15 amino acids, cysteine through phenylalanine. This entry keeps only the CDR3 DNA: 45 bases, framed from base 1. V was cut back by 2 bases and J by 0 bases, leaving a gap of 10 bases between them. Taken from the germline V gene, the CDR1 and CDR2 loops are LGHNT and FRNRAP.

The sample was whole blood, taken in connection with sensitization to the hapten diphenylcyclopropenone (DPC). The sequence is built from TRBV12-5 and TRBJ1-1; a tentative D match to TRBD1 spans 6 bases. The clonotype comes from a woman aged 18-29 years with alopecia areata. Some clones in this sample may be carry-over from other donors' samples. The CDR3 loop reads CASGLFQGLNTEAFF. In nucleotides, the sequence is TGTGCTAGTGGTTTGTTTCAGGGGTTGAACACTGAAGCTTTCTTT.